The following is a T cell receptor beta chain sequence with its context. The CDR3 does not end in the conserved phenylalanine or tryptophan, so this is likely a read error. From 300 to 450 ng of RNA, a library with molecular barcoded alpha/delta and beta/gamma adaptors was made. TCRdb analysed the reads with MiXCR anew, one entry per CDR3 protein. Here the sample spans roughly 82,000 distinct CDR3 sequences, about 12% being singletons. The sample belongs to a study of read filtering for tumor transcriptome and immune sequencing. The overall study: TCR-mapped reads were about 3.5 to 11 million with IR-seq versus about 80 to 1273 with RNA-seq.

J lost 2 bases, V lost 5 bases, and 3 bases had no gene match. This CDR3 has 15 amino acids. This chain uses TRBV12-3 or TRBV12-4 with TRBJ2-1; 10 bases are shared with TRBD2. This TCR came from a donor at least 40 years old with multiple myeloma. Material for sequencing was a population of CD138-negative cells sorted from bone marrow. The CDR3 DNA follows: TGTGCCAGCAGTGAGCGGGGGGGCCCCTACAATGAGCAGTTCCTC. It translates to CASSERGGPYNEQFL.